The clone carrying this TCR beta chain was picked up a small number of times. The entry originates in a study of T cells after yellow fever vaccination. The 5'RACE template-switching step produced TCR cDNA and added a universal primer site and UMIs. TCRdb redid the calling of the 5' RACE reads with MiXCR, one entry per CDR3 protein. The table has a few hundred thousand distinct CDR3 sequences, approximately 10% seen once; the top ten hold around 3.3%. Trimming removed 0 bases from V and 9 bases from J; junction bases left unmatched: 6. CDR3 length: 15 amino acids. Germline CDR1 reads SGHRS; CDR2 reads YFSETQ.

Material: CD4+ T cells sorted from PBMCs, obtained 5 days after the yellow fever booster vaccination. The receptor was derived from a man between 18 and 29 years old who received the YFV17D yellow fever vaccine. The chain has TRBV5-1 and TRBJ2-1, with TRBD2 matching 10 bases. CDR3 sequence (DNA): TGCGCCAGCAGCTTGGGAGCGGGGGGGCCAGTTGAGCAGTTCTTC. It is translated as CASSLGAGGPVEQFF. The full variable domain, in which reference TRBV5-1 and TRBJ2-1 provide the parts outside the CDR3, is KAGVTQTPRYLIKTRGQQVTLSCSPISGHRSVSWYQQTPGQGLQFLFEYFSETQRNKGNFPGRFSGRQFSNSRSEMNVSTLELGDSALYLCASSLGAGGPVEQFFGPGTRLTVL.